This T cell receptor (beta chain) emerged from a study of shared clonotypes between healthy human individuals (dated by TCRdb to about 2020). Regarding the study in general: A few men and a couple of women, aged 18 to 49 years, made up the cohort. To estimate repertoire size and how much clonotype sharing occurs between individuals, the study deeply sequenced the blood TCR repertoires of roughly 5 healthy adults. Libraries were prepared and TCR repertoires were sequenced by different laboratories using diverse techniques, in order to increase sequencing depth and limit assay-specific biases. Each donor's leukapheresis produced roughly between roughly 0.85 and 9.5 billion PBMCs.

The donors were healthy, HIV-negative adults with no recently reported acute infections or vaccinations. Every donor was a Caucasian adult residing in Nashville, Tennessee, USA. For unsorted samples, tens of millions of PBMCs were counted, and genomic DNA was extracted using the QIAamp DNA Blood Mini kit. Blood was collected by leukapheresis, and PBMCs were isolated by Ficoll-Histopaque density gradient centrifugation and then cryopreserved in liquid nitrogen vapor phase. Including cysteine and phenylalanine, the CDR3 has 16 amino acids. Left in the record is the CDR3 DNA by itself, 48 bases read in frame from the first base. V is clipped by 4 bases and J by 2 bases, and the sequence between their germline boundaries is 13 bases long. Via the germline V gene, CDR1 is SGDLS and CDR2 YYNGEE. Using the deep immunoSEQ assay, TCR CDR3 regions were amplified from genomic DNA by multiplex PCR. For each cell subset, the extracted genomic DNA was distributed evenly across all wells of several immunoSEQ 96-well plates, and each plate served as one replicate. Each replicate PCR for unsorted PBMC received about 310 ng genomic DNA, equal to about 30,000 T cell genomes. Ten immunoSEQ deep assay plates were used to sequence the unsorted PBMC genomic DNA. Purified libraries were measured with a Qubit 3.0 fluorometer, size-checked on a Bioanalyzer 2100, and measured again with the KAPA Library Quantification kit. Every immunoSEQ 96-well plate was sequenced on a dedicated single-read 150-cycle Illumina NextSeq 550 flow cell. The published analysis was carried out like this. Because the immunoSEQ output included only junctional sequences and no quality scores, the filtering could not be the same as the filtering used for full-length reads. Sequences were annotated with PyIR, a Python wrapper for IgBLAST v1.9, using IMGT germline references to assign V/J genes and CDR3. Any read was removed if the V/J assignment was weak (E-value above 1e-6), the CDR3 was missing, or the read contained stop codons, out-of-frame junctions, or ambiguous translated residues. A V3J clonotype was defined by an identical inferred V gene, J gene, and CDR3 amino acid sequence. Percentage overlap between repertoires was calculated by dividing the number of shared unique clonotypes by the size of the smaller repertoire. Richness of each repertoire was evaluated using RTK rarefaction, the Chao1 estimator, and Recon v2.1 estimates of unobserved clonotypes. TCRdb mirrors the immuneACCESS table, restricted to in-frame sequences. Some clones are absent from its copies; in checked studies, under half trace to an unresolved V gene, and the reason for the others is unknown. That table supplies the V and J calls and clone size; D and trimming were determined from the DNA. The sample table holds roughly 480,000 clones, of which around 80% were seen once. 10% to 15% of the sample belongs to the ten largest clones.

On this clone: Its binding antigen is unknown. No base quality information exists; no much larger clone differs at one position.

General conclusions and limits of the study: Only blood was sampled, and tissue TCR repertoires likely differ from those in blood. Pairwise subsampling indicated that sequencing depth was expected to affect the degree of clonotype sharing among donors. The small number of donors limited the genetic and exposure-history diversity represented.

The sequenced sample was PBMCs. This receptor was taken from a woman aged 40 to 55 in good health. Some clones in this sample may be carry-over from other donors' samples. In this chain, TRBV9 is recombined with TRBJ1-6, and perhaps TRBD1 as D gene, on 5 matching bases. The DNA reads TGTGCCAGCAGCCCCTCGGGGGACGCCTATAATTCACCCCTCCACTTT. Its amino acids are CASSPSGDAYNSPLHF.